Sequencing of this T cell receptor (beta chain) was carried out in a study of OX40 agonist ivuxolimab in advanced cancers. As for the study in general: Eligibility rules accepted prior anti-PD-1, anti-PD-L1 or anti-CTLA-4 therapy, and 35% to 45% had some.

Germline V CDR1 and CDR2: LNHDA, SQIVND (reference sequence). The CDR3 runs 14 residues. Trimming removed 7 bases from V and 0 bases from J, with 10 bases in between. Using immunoSEQ multiplex PCR, the repertoire was profiled, and TCRdb retains in-frame clones only, with some absent. The data contain 80,000 or so clones, around 93% of them singletons. The chain uses TRBV19 and TRBJ2-1, with a weak D call TRBD1 (5 bases). This specimen was CD4+ or CD8+ T cells sorted from blood, taken in a trial of the OX40 agonist ivuxolimab. The origin of this receptor is an adult with an advanced solid tumor such as melanoma, head and neck, liver or kidney cancer. DNA of the CDR3: TGTGCCAGTATAGGGGTCAGCTCCTACAATGAGCAGTTCTTC. The encoded protein is CASIGVSSYNEQFF.